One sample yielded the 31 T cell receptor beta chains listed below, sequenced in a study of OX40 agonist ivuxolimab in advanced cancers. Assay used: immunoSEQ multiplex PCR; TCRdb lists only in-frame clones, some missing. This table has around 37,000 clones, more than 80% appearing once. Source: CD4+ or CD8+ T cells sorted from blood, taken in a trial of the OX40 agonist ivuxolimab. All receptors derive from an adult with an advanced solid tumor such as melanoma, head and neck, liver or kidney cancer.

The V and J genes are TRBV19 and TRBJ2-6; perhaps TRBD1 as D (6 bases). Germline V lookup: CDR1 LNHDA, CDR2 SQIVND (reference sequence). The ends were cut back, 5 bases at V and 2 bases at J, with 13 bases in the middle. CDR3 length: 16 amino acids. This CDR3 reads CASSSPRDTGANVLTF. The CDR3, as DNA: TGTGCCAGTAGTTCACCCCGGGACACTGGGGCCAACGTCCTGACTTTC.

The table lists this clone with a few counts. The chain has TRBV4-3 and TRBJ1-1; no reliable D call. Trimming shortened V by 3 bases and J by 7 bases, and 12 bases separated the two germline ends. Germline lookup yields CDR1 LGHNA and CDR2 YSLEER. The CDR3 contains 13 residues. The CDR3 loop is CASSQGVYNEAFF. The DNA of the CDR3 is TGCGCCAGCAGCCAGGGTGTCTATAATGAAGCTTTCTTT.

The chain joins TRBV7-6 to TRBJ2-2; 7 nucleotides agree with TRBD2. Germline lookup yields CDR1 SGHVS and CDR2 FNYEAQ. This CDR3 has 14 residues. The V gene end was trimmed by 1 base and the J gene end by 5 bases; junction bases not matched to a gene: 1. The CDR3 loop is CASSLGDYTGELFF. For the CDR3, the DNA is TGTGCCAGCAGCTTAGGGGACTATACCGGGGAGCTGTTTTTT.

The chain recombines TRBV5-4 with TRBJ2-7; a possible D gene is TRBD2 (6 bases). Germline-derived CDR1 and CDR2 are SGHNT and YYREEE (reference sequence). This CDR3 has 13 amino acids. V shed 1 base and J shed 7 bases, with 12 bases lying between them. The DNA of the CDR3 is TGTGCCAGCAGCTTGACGGGGGAGAGGGAGCAGTACTTC. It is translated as CASSLTGEREQYF.

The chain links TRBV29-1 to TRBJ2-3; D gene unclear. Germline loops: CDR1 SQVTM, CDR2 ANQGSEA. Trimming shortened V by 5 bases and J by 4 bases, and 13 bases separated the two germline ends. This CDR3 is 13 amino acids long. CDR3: CSVYRTAADTQYF. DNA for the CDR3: TGCAGCGTTTACCGGACGGCGGCAGATACGCAGTATTTT.

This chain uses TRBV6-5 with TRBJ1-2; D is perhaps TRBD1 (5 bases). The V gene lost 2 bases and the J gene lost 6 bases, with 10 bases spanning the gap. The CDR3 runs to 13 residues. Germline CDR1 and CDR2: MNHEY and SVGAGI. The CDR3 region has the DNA TGTGCCAGCAGTTACCAGGGCAGGGATGGCTACACCTTC. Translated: CASSYQGRDGYTF.

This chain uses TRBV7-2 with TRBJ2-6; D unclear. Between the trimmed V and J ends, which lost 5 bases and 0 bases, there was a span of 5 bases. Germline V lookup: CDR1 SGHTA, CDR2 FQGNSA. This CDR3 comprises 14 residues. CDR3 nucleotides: TGTGCCAGCAGCCCCCTCTCTGGGGCCAACGTCCTGACTTTC. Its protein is CASSPLSGANVLTF. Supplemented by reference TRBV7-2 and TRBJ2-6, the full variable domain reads GAGVSQSPSNKVTEKGKDVELRCDPISGHTALYWYRQSLGQGLEFLIYFQGNSAPDKSGLPSDRFSAERTGGSVSTLTIQRTQQEDSAVYLCASSPLSGANVLTFGAGSRLTVL.

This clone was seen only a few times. The CDR3 here is CAISESIQINEKLFF. The CDR3 region has the DNA TGTGCCATCAGTGAGTCGATACAGATAAATGAAAAACTGTTTTTT. The rearrangement uses TRBV10-3 and TRBJ1-4; D gene uncertain. V was clipped by 0 bases and J by 5 bases, with 10 bases between them. This CDR3 contains 15 residues. Germline lookup yields CDR1 ENHRY and CDR2 SYGVKD.

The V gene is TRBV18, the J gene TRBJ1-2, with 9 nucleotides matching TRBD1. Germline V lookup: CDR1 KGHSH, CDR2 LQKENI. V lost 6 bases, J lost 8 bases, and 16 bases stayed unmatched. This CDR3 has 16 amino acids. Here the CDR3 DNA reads TGTGCCAGCTCGGCCCAGGGGACAGGGACCTTCGGAGGCTACACCTTC. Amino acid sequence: CASSAQGTGTFGGYTF.

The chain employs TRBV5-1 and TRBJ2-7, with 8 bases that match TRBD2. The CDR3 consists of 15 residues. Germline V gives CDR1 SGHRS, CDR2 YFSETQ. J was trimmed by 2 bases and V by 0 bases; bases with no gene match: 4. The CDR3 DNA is TGCGCCAGCAGCTTGGGCGGTAGCGGGACCTACGAGCAGTACTTC. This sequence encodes CASSLGGSGTYEQYF.

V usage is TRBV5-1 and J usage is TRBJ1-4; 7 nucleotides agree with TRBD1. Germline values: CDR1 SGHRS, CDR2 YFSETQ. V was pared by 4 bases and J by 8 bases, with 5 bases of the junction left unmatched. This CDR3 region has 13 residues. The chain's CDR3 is CASSTSGGEKLFF. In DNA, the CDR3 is TGCGCCAGCAGCACCTCAGGGGGGGAAAAACTGTTTTTT. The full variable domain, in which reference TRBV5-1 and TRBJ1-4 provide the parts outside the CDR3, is KAGVTQTPRYLIKTRGQQVTLSCSPISGHRSVSWYQQTPGQGLQFLFEYFSETQRNKGNFPGRFSGRQFSNSRSEMNVSTLELGDSALYLCASSTSGGEKLFFGSGTQLSVL.

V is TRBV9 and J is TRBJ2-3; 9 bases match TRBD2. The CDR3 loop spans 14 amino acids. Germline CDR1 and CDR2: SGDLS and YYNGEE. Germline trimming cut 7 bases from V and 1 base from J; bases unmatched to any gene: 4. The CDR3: CASGERGGTDTQYF. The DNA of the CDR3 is TGTGCCAGCGGAGAGCGGGGGGGCACAGATACGCAGTATTTT. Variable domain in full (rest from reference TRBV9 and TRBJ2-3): DSGVTQTPKHLITATGQRVTLRCSPRSGDLSVYWYQQSLDQGLQFLIQYYNGEERAKGNILERFSAQQFPDLHSELNLSSLELGDSALYFCASGERGGTDTQYFGPGTRLTVL.

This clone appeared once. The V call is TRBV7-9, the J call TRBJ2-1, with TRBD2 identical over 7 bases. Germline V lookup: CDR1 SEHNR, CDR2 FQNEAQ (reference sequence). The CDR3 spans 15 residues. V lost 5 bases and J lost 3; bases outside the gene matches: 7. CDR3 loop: CASSDLAAYYNEQFF. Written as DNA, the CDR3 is TGTGCCAGCAGCGATCTAGCGGCCTACTACAATGAGCAGTTCTTC.

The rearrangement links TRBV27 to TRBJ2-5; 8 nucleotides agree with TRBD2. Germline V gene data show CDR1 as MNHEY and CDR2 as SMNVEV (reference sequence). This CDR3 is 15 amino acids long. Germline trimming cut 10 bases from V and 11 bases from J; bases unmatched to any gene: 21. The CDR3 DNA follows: TGTGCCAACCCGGGGGGGGAACGAGGGGTGAGGGAGCAGTACTTC. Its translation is CANPGGERGVREQYF.

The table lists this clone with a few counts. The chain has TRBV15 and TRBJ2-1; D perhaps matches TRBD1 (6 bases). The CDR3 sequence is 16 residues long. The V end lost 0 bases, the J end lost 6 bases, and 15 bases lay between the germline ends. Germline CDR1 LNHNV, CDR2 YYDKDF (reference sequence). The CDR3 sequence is CATSRDRGRVVNEQFF. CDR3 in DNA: TGTGCCACCAGCAGAGACAGGGGAAGAGTGGTCAATGAGCAGTTCTTC.

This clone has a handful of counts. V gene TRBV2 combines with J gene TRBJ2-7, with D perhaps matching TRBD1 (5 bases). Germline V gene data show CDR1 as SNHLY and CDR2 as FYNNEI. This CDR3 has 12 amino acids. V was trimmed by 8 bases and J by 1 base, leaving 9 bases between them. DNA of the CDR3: TGTGCCAGCCGGACATTATCCTACGAGCAGTACTTC. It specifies CASRTLSYEQYF.

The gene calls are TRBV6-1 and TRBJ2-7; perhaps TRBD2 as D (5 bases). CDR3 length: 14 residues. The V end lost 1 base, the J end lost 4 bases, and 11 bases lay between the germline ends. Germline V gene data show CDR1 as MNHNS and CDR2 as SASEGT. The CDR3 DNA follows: TGTGCCAGCAGTGAAGGAGGGTCGAATTACGAGCAGTACTTC. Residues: CASSEGGSNYEQYF.

Here the CDR3 reads CASSQAPPGQGTGGELFF. The DNA for the CDR3 is TGTGCCAGCAGCCAAGCTCCGCCCGGTCAGGGAACGGGCGGGGAGCTGTTTTTT. The rearrangement uses TRBV4-2 and TRBJ2-2; D is possibly TRBD1 (5 bases). The germline gives CDR1 LGHNA, CDR2 YNFKEQ. The length of the CDR3 is 18 residues. Deletions cut 1 base from V and 7 bases from J, with 22 bases between.

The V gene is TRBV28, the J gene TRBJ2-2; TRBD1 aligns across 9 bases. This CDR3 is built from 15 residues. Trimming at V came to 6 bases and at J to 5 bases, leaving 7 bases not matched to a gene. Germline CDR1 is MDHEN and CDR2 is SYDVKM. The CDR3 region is CASRAGTGRTGELFF. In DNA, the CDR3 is TGTGCCAGCAGGGCCGGGACAGGGCGTACCGGGGAGCTGTTTTTT.

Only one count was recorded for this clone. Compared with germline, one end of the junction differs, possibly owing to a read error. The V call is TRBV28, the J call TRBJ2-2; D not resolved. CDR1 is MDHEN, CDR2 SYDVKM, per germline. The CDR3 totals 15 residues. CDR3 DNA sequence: TGTGCCAGCAGTCCCCCCCTCACGAACCCCGGGGAGCTGTTTTTT. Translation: CASSPPLTNPGELFF.

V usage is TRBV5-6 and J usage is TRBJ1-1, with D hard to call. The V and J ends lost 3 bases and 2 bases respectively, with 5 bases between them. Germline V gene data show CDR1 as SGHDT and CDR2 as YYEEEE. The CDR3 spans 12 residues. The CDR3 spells CASSWANTEAFF. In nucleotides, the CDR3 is TGTGCCAGCAGCTGGGCCAACACTGAAGCTTTCTTT.

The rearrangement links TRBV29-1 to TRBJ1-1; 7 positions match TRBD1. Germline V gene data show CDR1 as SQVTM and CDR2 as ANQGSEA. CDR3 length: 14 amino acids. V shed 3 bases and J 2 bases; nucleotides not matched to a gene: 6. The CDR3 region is CSVDVGQQNTEAFF. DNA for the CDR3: TGCAGCGTTGACGTGGGACAGCAAAACACTGAAGCTTTCTTT.

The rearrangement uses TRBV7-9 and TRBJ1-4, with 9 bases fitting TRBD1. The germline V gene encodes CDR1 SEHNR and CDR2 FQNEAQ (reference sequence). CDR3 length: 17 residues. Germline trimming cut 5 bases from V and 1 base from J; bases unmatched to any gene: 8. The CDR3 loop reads CASSPQGQGLTNEKLFF. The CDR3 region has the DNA TGTGCCAGCAGCCCGCAGGGACAGGGATTAACTAATGAAAAACTGTTTTTT.

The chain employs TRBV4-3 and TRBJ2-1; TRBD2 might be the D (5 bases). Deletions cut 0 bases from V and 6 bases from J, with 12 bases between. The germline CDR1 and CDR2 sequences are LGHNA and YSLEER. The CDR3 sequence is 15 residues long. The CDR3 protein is CASSQETGKLNEQFF. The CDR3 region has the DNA TGCGCCAGCAGCCAAGAAACGGGAAAGCTCAATGAGCAGTTCTTC.

The CDR3 bases are TGTGCCAGCAATCTATTGGGTCTGATGAACACTGAAGCTTTCTTT. It translates to CASNLLGLMNTEAFF. The chain employs TRBV7-9 and TRBJ1-1; no clear D. CDR3 length: 15 residues. The V gene lost 7 bases and the J gene lost 0 bases, with 15 bases spanning the gap. The germline CDR1 and CDR2 sequences are SEHNR and FQNEAQ (reference sequence).

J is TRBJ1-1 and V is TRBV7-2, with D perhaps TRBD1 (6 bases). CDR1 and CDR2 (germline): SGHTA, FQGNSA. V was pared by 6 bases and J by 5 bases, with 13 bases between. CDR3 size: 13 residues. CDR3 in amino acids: CASSSRGGTEAFF. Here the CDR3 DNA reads TGTGCCAGCAGTTCCAGGGGCGGGACTGAAGCTTTCTTT.

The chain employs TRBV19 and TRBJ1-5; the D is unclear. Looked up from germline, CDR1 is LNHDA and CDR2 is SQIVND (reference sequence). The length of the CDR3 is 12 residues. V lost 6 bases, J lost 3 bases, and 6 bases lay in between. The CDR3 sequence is CASSYLNQPQHF. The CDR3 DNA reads TGTGCCAGTAGCTACCTCAATCAGCCCCAGCATTTT.

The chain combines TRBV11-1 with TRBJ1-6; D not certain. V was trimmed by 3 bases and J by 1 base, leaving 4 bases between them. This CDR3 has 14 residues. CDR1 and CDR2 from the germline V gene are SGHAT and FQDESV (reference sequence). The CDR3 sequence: CASSLRSYNSPLHF. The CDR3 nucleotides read TGTGCCAGCAGCTTGCGTTCCTATAATTCACCCCTCCACTTT.

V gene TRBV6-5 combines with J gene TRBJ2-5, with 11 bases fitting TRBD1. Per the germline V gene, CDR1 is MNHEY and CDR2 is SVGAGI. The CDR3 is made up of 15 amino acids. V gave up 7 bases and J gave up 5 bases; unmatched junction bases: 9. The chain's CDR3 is CASIRTGGFGETQYF. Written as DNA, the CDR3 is TGTGCCAGCATACGGACAGGGGGCTTTGGGGAGACCCAGTACTTC.

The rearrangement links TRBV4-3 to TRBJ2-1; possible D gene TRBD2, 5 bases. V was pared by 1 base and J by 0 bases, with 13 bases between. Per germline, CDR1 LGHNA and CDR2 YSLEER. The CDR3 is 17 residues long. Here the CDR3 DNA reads TGCGCCAGCAGCCAAGCGTTCGCGGGTGCCTCCTACAATGAGCAGTTCTTC. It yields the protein CASSQAFAGASYNEQFF.

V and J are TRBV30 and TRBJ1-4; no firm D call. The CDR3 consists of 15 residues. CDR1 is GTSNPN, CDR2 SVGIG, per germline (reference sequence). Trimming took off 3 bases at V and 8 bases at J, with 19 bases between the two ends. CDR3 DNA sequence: TGTGCCTGGAGCGTTCCGAAGGGTTCGAGGGAAAAACTGTTTTTT. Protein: CAWSVPKGSREKLFF. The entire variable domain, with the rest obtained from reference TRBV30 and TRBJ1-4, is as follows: SQTIHQWPATLVQPVGSPLSLECTVEGTSNPNLYWYRQAAGRGLQLLFYSVGIGQISSEVPQNLSASRPQDRQFILSSKKLLLSDSGFYLCAWSVPKGSREKLFFGSGTQLSVL.